The 14 T cell receptor beta chains listed next were all sequenced from one sample in a study of blood T cell repertoires in COVID-19. The table came from immunoSEQ multiplex PCR; TCRdb's copy has only in-frame clones and leaves some out. The table shows fewer than 200,000 clones, with more than 70% occurring only once. Input material: PBMCs or T cells enriched from blood (not recorded which). These receptors all come from a woman aged 45-65 years in a cohort exposed to, infected with or recovered from COVID-19 (not recorded which).

The CDR3 spells CASSQELISGGGNEQFF. The CDR3 region has the DNA TGCGCCAGCAGCCAAGAGTTGATTAGCGGGGGTGGGAATGAGCAGTTCTTC. V gene TRBV4-3 combines with J gene TRBJ2-1; 9 bases map to TRBD2. Losses at the gene ends were 0 bases for V and 7 bases for J; bases not matched to a gene: 10. Germline values: CDR1 LGHNA, CDR2 YSLEER. The CDR3 is 17 amino acids.

The V and J genes are TRBV11-3 and TRBJ2-3; 8 bases are a match to TRBD1. J gave up 4 bases and V 5 bases, and 11 bases lay outside the gene matches. Per germline, CDR1 SGHNT and CDR2 YENEEA. This CDR3 spans 16 amino acids. This CDR3 reads CASSADRGGPSDTQYF. In DNA form, the CDR3 reads TGTGCCAGCAGCGCAGACAGGGGAGGCCCCTCAGATACGCAGTATTTT.

The V call is TRBV28, the J call TRBJ2-2; 8 bases align to TRBD1. The CDR3 is 13 amino acids. Germline lookup yields CDR1 MDHEN and CDR2 SYDVKM. After removal of 6 bases from V and 5 bases from J, the junction contained 2 bases not matched to a gene. This CDR3 reads CASSRQGTGELFF. The CDR3 nucleotides are TGTGCCAGCAGCCGACAGGGGACCGGGGAGCTGTTTTTT.

The chain links TRBV5-1 to TRBJ1-1, with 8 bases fitting TRBD1. This CDR3 comprises 14 residues. J was trimmed by 1 base and V by 1 base; bases with no gene match: 0. CDR1 SGHRS and CDR2 YFSETQ come from the germline V gene. The CDR3 region has the DNA TGCGCCAGCAGCTTGACAGGGGGGAACACTGAAGCTTTCTTT. Its protein is CASSLTGGNTEAFF. Full variable domain (rest looked up from reference TRBV5-1 and TRBJ1-1): KAGVTQTPRYLIKTRGQQVTLSCSPISGHRSVSWYQQTPGQGLQFLFEYFSETQRNKGNFPGRFSGRQFSNSRSEMNVSTLELGDSALYLCASSLTGGNTEAFFGQGTRLTVV.

The genes are TRBV5-1 and TRBJ2-2; D remains ambiguous. The germline V gene has CDR1 SGHRS and CDR2 YFSETQ. Trimming removed 0 bases from V and 0 bases from J, with 3 bases in between. The CDR3 spans 14 residues. The CDR3 sequence: CASSLGPNTGELFF. The CDR3 DNA follows: TGCGCCAGCAGCTTGGGGCCGAACACCGGGGAGCTGTTTTTT. Together with reference TRBV5-1 and TRBJ2-2, the CDR3 gives the full variable domain: KAGVTQTPRYLIKTRGQQVTLSCSPISGHRSVSWYQQTPGQGLQFLFEYFSETQRNKGNFPGRFSGRQFSNSRSEMNVSTLELGDSALYLCASSLGPNTGELFFGEGSRLTVL.

This chain links TRBV7-8 with TRBJ1-3; no reliable D call. Between the trimmed V and J ends, which lost 1 base and 0 bases, there was a span of 16 bases. This CDR3 has 18 amino acids. Germline lookup yields CDR1 SGHVS and CDR2 FQNEAQ. CDR3 nucleotide sequence: TGTGCCAGCAGCTTAGGAGGGTGGAACGGAAACTCTGGAAACACCATATATTTT. This encodes CASSLGGWNGNSGNTIYF.

This sequence joins TRBV28 and TRBJ1-5; D possibly corresponds to TRBD1 (5 bases). The CDR3 consists of 14 residues. Germline V gene lookup returns CDR1 MDHEN and CDR2 SYDVKM. Deletions cut 6 bases from V and 1 base from J, with 10 bases between. The CDR3 bases are TGTGCCAGCAGGGCGGGACGGAGCAATCAGCCCCAGCATTTT. Translation: CASRAGRSNQPQHF.

The chain couples TRBV10-1 to TRBJ2-1; a possible D gene is TRBD1 (6 bases). V was cut by 0 bases and J by 5 bases, with 8 bases left in between. Germline V gene lookup returns CDR1 WNHNN and CDR2 SYGVQD (reference sequence). This CDR3 region has 14 residues. The DNA of the CDR3 is TGCGCCAGCAGTGAGTCCGGACAGAACAATGAGCAGTTCTTC. Translated: CASSESGQNNEQFF.

V gene TRBV12-5 combines with J gene TRBJ2-7, with D hard to call. The CDR3 totals 12 residues. CDR1 and CDR2 (germline): LGHNT, FRNRAP. Trimming left V 2 bases short and J 3 bases short, with 5 bases between. CDR3 DNA sequence: TGTGCTAGTGGTTTGACAATCTACGAGCAGTACTTC. Translated: CASGLTIYEQYF.

The J gene is TRBJ2-7, the V gene TRBV28; perhaps TRBD2 as D (5 bases). The CDR3 totals 12 residues. The V end was cut by 8 bases, the J end by 3 bases, with 11 bases between. Germline-derived CDR1 and CDR2 are MDHEN and SYDVKM. The CDR3 sequence: CASSSRRYEQYF. The CDR3 DNA reads as TGTGCCAGCTCTAGCAGGCGCTACGAGCAGTACTTC. Full variable domain (remainder filled in from reference TRBV28 and TRBJ2-7): DVKVTQSSRYLVKRTGEKVFLECVQDMDHENMFWYRQDPGLGLRLIYFSYDVKMKEKGDIPEGYSVSREKKERFSLILESASTNQTSMYLCASSSRRYEQYFGPGTRLTVT.

V and J are TRBV5-1 and TRBJ2-1, with D perhaps TRBD2 (5 bases). This CDR3 is built from 14 residues. The V gene's germline CDR1 is SGHRS and CDR2 YFSETQ. Trimming stripped 1 base from V and 5 bases from J, with 10 bases between. CDR3 protein: CASSLSGPHNEQFF. In DNA, the CDR3 is TGCGCCAGCAGCTTGAGCGGACCCCACAATGAGCAGTTCTTC.

The chain links TRBV14 to TRBJ2-3; D gene ambiguous. The V gene's germline CDR1 is SGHDN and CDR2 FVKESK. V was clipped by 0 bases and J by 0 bases, with 7 bases between them. The CDR3 sequence is 15 residues long. CDR3 loop: CASSQETASTDTQYF. CDR3 bases: TGTGCCAGCAGCCAAGAAACTGCTAGCACAGATACGCAGTATTTT. Full variable domain (remainder filled in from reference TRBV14 and TRBJ2-3): EAGVTQFPSHSVIEKGQTVTLRCDPISGHDNLYWYRRVMGKEIKFLLHFVKESKQDESGMPNNRFLAERTGGTYSTLKVQPAELEDSGVYFCASSQETASTDTQYFGPGTRLTVL.

The J gene is TRBJ1-2, the V gene TRBV9, with TRBD1 as a possible D gene (5 bases). Trimming shortened V by 0 bases and J by 0 bases, and 15 bases separated the two germline ends. CDR3 length: 17 amino acids. CDR1 and CDR2 (germline): SGDLS, YYNGEE. The CDR3 DNA reads TGTGCCAGCAGCGTAGCGACGGGGGGATCTTCTAACTATGGCTACACCTTC. Encoded protein: CASSVATGGSSNYGYTF.

J is TRBJ1-5 and V is TRBV5-6; tentative D call: TRBD1 (6 bases). Germline V gene data show CDR1 as SGHDT and CDR2 as YYEEEE. CDR3 length equals 17 residues. The V end was cut by 0 bases, the J end by 2 bases, with 15 bases between. CDR3 in amino acids: CASSLASGGLGNQPQHF. The DNA for the CDR3 is TGTGCCAGCAGCTTGGCCTCCGGGGGGCTTGGCAATCAGCCCCAGCATTTT.